This T cell receptor beta chain was obtained from a study of T cell repertoires in cytomegalovirus infection. Looking at the study overall: The authors relied on CMV epitopes, both recently identified HLA-C-restricted and well-studied HLA-B-restricted. Regarding the study as a whole: What dominated the ex vivo response were HLA-C-restricted CMV-specific TCR beta clonotypes.

TCRdb called the reads again in MiXCR, with one record for every CDR3 protein. The sample has roughly 110,000 distinct CDR3 sequences, 30% seen once. A note on this clonotype: Its antigen is not known.

Trimming shortened V by 3 bases and J by 6 bases, and 15 bases separated the two germline ends. Germline V gene sequence: CDR1 MNHEY, CDR2 SMNVEV (reference sequence). CDR3 length: 14 residues. The receptor's source is a human donor in good health (CMV status not recorded). Some clones in this sample may be carry-over from other donors' samples. The starting material was CD8+ T cells from cultured PBMCs, obtained from culture after CMV antigen stimulation. The rearrangement joins TRBV27 to TRBJ2-7, with D tentatively TRBD1 (6 bases). The CDR3 is CASSFTRGSVEQYF. DNA of the CDR3: TGTGCCAGCAGTTTTACTAGGGGGTCCGTCGAGCAGTACTTC.